What follows is one T cell receptor (beta chain) and its context. The antigen is not known. Generated by immunoSEQ multiplex PCR, the TCRdb table keeps only in-frame clones and is missing some. The repertoire holds about 45,000 clones, 92% seen once, with about 4.5% in the top ten. Germline V CDR1 and CDR2: SGHTA, FQGNSA. Trimming cost V 1 base and J 5 bases, with 13 bases left between them. The CDR3 has 15 amino acids. The sample originates from a study of resident and recirculating memory T cells in vitiligo. About the study: Each patient gave two lesional and two nonlesional epidermal shave biopsies, plus PBMCs.

Findings and caveats of the study: TCR sequences were not conserved across biopsy sites or patients. Clonality differed among vitiligo lesions, with no unique dominant clone.

Sequencing input: blood. The gene calls are TRBV7-2 and TRBJ2-3, with no clear D. The receptor's source is a male donor with vitiligo. The DNA for the CDR3 is TGTGCCAGCAGCTTAGGTGGTAGAACGGGAGATACGCAGTATTTT. Protein: CASSLGGRTGDTQYF.